This T cell receptor beta chain derives from a study of cytomegalovirus exposure and HLA in healthy donors. Overall study findings and caveats: Later on, an analysis tied 15,000 or so TCR beta sequences to HLA alleles at 0.05 false discovery rate. Reports showed the classifier diagnosing cytomegalovirus status with high specificity and sensitivity.

In regard to this clone: What it binds is not known.

A multiplex PCR was run with 60 Vbeta primers and 13 Jbeta primers. Generated by immunoSEQ multiplex PCR, the TCRdb table keeps only in-frame clones and is missing some. The sample has roughly 120,000 clones; the top ten hold approximately 3.9%. The length of the CDR3 is 14 residues. Trimming cost V 6 bases and J 5 bases; bases outside gene matches: 4. Per the germline V gene, CDR1 is SNHLY and CDR2 is FYNNEI. The chain employs TRBV2 and TRBJ2-1, with 10 bases fitting TRBD2. Sequences were obtained from PBMCs. The TCR originated in a man in his late teens or twenties in good health and CMV-seronegative. CDR3 bases: TGTGCCAGCAGAGAGCGGGGGGGCCACAATGAGCAGTTCTTC. Encoded protein: CASRERGGHNEQFF.